The text below deals with one T cell receptor (beta chain). Germline V gene lookup returns CDR1 SGDLS and CDR2 YYNGEE. V was pared by 2 bases and J by 2 bases, with 2 bases of the junction left unmatched. This CDR3 is built from 16 residues. These data come from a study of control samples from healthy donors and cancer patients. Method: immunoSEQ multiplex PCR; TCRdb's copy keeps in-frame clones and lacks some. The table shows 35,000 to 50,000 clones, with approximately 89% occurring only once. Sequences were obtained from PBMCs. This TCR came from a woman aged 60-70 years with lung cancer. J is TRBJ2-2 and V is TRBV9; 11 nucleotides line up with TRBD2. CDR3 amino acids: CASSVSGRANTGELFF. The CDR3 DNA reads TGTGCCAGCAGCGTTAGCGGGAGGGCCAACACCGGGGAGCTGTTTTTT.